This is a list of T cell receptor beta chains from one sample in a study of cytomegalovirus exposure and HLA in healthy donors. Sequenced by immunoSEQ multiplex PCR; TCRdb stores in-frame clones only, minus some. The sample includes approximately 56,000 clones, 70% to 85% of them seen just once. Sequencing was carried out using PBMCs. These receptors all come from a woman aged 45-60 years in good health and CMV-seropositive. The conserved cysteine and the conserved F or W are not part of the CDR3 here.

V gene,J gene,CDR3 protein
TRBV19,TRBJ2-1,ASSGRGGTEQF
TRBV5-1,TRBJ2-5,ASSDVVAGGTQY
TRBV7-9,TRBJ2-5,ASSFPGEGETQY
TRBV29-1,TRBJ1-1,SVQTDYTEAF
TRBV11-3,TRBJ2-7,ASSAMGGPTYEQY
TRBV19,TRBJ1-2,ASSSIGGPRASYGYT
TRBV5-1,TRBJ1-2,ASSLVSGVINSGYT
TRBV2,TRBJ1-1,ASTERLNTEAF
TRBV9,TRBJ2-3,ASSVIPGGHTQY
TRBV6-4,TRBJ1-2,ASSPPGTGVIVYGYT
TRBV19,TRBJ1-5,ASSIVTGGGQPQH
TRBV27,TRBJ1-2,ASSLSAGYYGYT
TRBV28,TRBJ1-3,ASSLGASSGNTIY
TRBV15,TRBJ2-7,ATSRDRGHEQY
TRBV7-2,TRBJ2-3,ASSLGAGGRRDTQY
TRBV19,TRBJ1-2,ASSTPGQAYGYT
TRBV9,TRBJ2-1,ASSGDPTSESSYNEQF
TRBV5-6,TRBJ1-6,ASNGGPHSPLH
TRBV14,TRBJ1-2,ASSLAANYGYT
TRBV28,TRBJ1-1,ASSPVNTEAF
TRBV19,TRBJ2-7,ASKDRGRSNEQY
TRBV19,TRBJ2-5,ASSRRDGTETQY
TRBV7-2,TRBJ2-3,ASSPRASGLNTQY
TRBV25-1,TRBJ2-5,ASSAGETQY
TRBV7-2,TRBJ2-3,ASSPGLAGGDTQY
TRBV10-1,TRBJ2-5,ASGLTLAGEETQY
TRBV7-9,TRBJ1-1,ATERTGGTEAF
TRBV9,TRBJ1-1,ASSPSKEEAF
TRBV6-6,TRBJ2-3,ASSRSGTSTDTQY
TRBV7-9,TRBJ1-2,ASSLATGGPKYGYT
TRBV6-5,TRBJ1-1,ASSSTGLLSDTEAF
TRBV5-6,TRBJ2-7,ASRSGSLYEQY
TRBV7-8,TRBJ1-5,ASSTLRTVIDQPQH
TRBV28,TRBJ1-1,ASSLLDRDETEAF
TRBV19,TRBJ1-2,ASKTGGANYGYT
TRBV19,TRBJ1-6,ASSIEPSSYNSPLH
TRBV7-9,TRBJ1-5,AVGTGSNQPQH
TRBV5-1,TRBJ1-1,ASSPTGTGVRAF
TRBV11-1,TRBJ2-7,ASSPSRRGYEQY
TRBV29-1,TRBJ2-6,SVLGTFSGANVLT
TRBV2,TRBJ2-1,ASTHHVGSSNEQF
TRBV7-9,TRBJ1-5,ASPLRGASQPQH
TRBV7-2,TRBJ1-5,ASSLQYGNQPQH
TRBV7-2,TRBJ2-7,ASSPGGPMSYEQY
TRBV7-9,TRBJ2-7,ASSSPRGEAHEQY
TRBV25-1,TRBJ2-3,ASSESEGQADTQY
TRBV6-5,TRBJ2-2,ASRPPGYTGELF
TRBV9,TRBJ2-7,ASSVGDISYEQY
TRBV6-6,TRBJ2-7,ASTQQGDDEQY
TRBV9,TRBJ2-7,ASSARDRAYEQY
TRBV27,TRBJ2-2,ASSSSSGGELF
TRBV19,TRBJ2-1,ASMGGQRGNAF
TRBV9,TRBJ2-3,ASSVLTGLAGDTQY
TRBV5-6,TRBJ1-4,ASSLDYRQGRGEKLF